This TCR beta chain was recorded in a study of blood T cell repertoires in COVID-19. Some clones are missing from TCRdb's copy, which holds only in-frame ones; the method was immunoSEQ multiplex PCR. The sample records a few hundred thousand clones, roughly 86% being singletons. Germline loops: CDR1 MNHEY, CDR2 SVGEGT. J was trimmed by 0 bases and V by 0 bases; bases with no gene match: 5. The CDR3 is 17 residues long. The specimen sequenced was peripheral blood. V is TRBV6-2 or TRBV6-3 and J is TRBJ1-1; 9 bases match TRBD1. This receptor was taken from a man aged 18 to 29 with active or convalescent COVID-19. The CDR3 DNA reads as TGTGCCAGCAGTTACTCCCCGGGACAGGGAATGAACACTGAAGCTTTCTTT. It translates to CASSYSPGQGMNTEAFF.